This passage covers 5 T cell receptor beta chains from one sample sequenced in a study of blood T cell repertoires in COVID-19. Using immunoSEQ multiplex PCR, the repertoire was profiled, and TCRdb retains in-frame clones only, with some absent. The sample has over 250,000 clones, about 90% seen once; the top ten hold 6.3%. Sequences were obtained from peripheral blood. These receptors were obtained from a woman aged 45-59 years with COVID-19, enrolled during active disease.

This clone was recorded only once. V usage is TRBV7-3 and J usage is TRBJ2-2, with a possible D match to TRBD1 (6 bases). The CDR3 is 14 amino acids. Germline assignment: CDR1 SGHTA and CDR2 FQGTGA. Trimming left V 2 bases short and J 6 bases short, with 10 bases between. CDR3 protein: CASSLDRTPGELFF. The CDR3 DNA reads as TGTGCCAGCAGCTTAGACAGGACACCCGGGGAGCTGTTTTTT.

The genes are TRBV7-9 and TRBJ2-7; maybe TRBD2 (8 bases). Germline V gives CDR1 SEHNR, CDR2 FQNEAQ (reference sequence). The CDR3 is made up of 14 amino acids. V dropped 6 bases and J dropped 7 bases, with 19 bases sitting between them. The CDR3 DNA reads TGTGCCAGCAGACCCCCGGGAGGGGGCCTGGAGCAGTACTTC. It specifies CASRPPGGGLEQYF.

J is TRBJ2-5 and V is TRBV9; 7 nucleotides agree with TRBD2. After removal of 3 bases from V and 5 bases from J, the junction contained 7 bases not matched to a gene. Germline lookup yields CDR1 SGDLS and CDR2 YYNGEE. This CDR3 region has 14 residues. The CDR3 DNA reads TGTGCCAGCAGCGACCGAGGGAGGGGTGAGACCCAGTACTTC. Encoded protein: CASSDRGRGETQYF.

The gene calls are TRBV7-9 and TRBJ2-3; 9 bases fit TRBD1. Trimming removed 5 bases from V and 1 base from J; junction bases left unmatched: 7. The V gene's germline CDR1 is SEHNR and CDR2 FQNEAQ (reference sequence). This CDR3 is built from 16 residues. This CDR3 reads CASSLDRGIRTDTQYF. The CDR3, as DNA: TGTGCCAGCAGCCTGGACAGGGGTATTCGCACAGATACGCAGTATTTT.

This chain links TRBV25-1 with TRBJ2-5; 7 nucleotides line up with TRBD2. Germline CDR1 is MGHDK and CDR2 is SYGVNS. Losses at the gene ends were 2 bases for V and 5 bases for J; bases not matched to a gene: 17. This CDR3 has 18 residues. The CDR3: CASSEGGGGRAIVETQYF. As DNA, the CDR3 is TGTGCCAGCAGTGAAGGGGGAGGAGGGAGGGCCATCGTGGAGACCCAGTACTTC.